The 8 T cell receptor beta chains reported below all come from one sample, sequenced in a study of blood T cell repertoires in COVID-19. Profiled with immunoSEQ multiplex PCR; TCRdb holds only in-frame clones, not every one. The repertoire consists of approximately 300,000 clones, with around 90% occurring once and the leading ten covering less than 6%. Input material: PBMCs or T cells enriched from blood (not recorded which). The receptors originated from a woman aged 25 to 39 who had recovered from COVID-19.

The V and J genes are TRBV5-1 and TRBJ1-2, with TRBD1 matching over 11 bases. V shed 6 bases and J 4 bases; nucleotides not matched to a gene: 5. The CDR3 sequence is 14 residues long. CDR1 is SGHRS, CDR2 YFSETQ, per germline. The DNA for the CDR3 is TGCGCCAGCACCCGGGACAGGGGGAGCTATGGCTACACCTTC. Amino acid sequence: CASTRDRGSYGYTF. Filled out from reference TRBV5-1 and TRBJ1-2, the complete variable domain reads KAGVTQTPRYLIKTRGQQVTLSCSPISGHRSVSWYQQTPGQGLQFLFEYFSETQRNKGNFPGRFSGRQFSNSRSEMNVSTLELGDSALYLCASTRDRGSYGYTFGSGTRLTVV.

The chain employs TRBV30 and TRBJ2-7, with D maybe TRBD1 (5 bases). The CDR3 contains 13 residues. From germline, CDR1 is GTSNPN and CDR2 SVGIG (reference sequence). The ends were cut back, 5 bases at V and 4 bases at J, with 15 bases in the middle. CDR3 nucleotides: TGTGCCTGGGTGGACATCGGAAGTTACGAGCAGTACTTC. It yields the protein CAWVDIGSYEQYF.

V and J are TRBV18 and TRBJ2-7; TRBD2 aligns across 8 bases. The V segment lost 6 bases and the J segment 3 bases; nucleotides outside the gene matches: 10. Germline assignment: CDR1 KGHSH and CDR2 LQKENI. CDR3 length equals 15 residues. The CDR3 DNA is TGTGCCAGCTCCCCTAGCGGGCCCTCCTTCTACGAGCAGTACTTC. Translated: CASSPSGPSFYEQYF.

The chain carries TRBV19 and TRBJ1-5; 9 bases align to TRBD1. This CDR3 contains 17 residues. Trimming cost V 8 bases and J 7 bases; bases outside gene matches: 18. Germline CDR1 and CDR2: LNHDA and SQIVND (reference sequence). The CDR3 DNA is TGTGCCAGTCGTTTAATTGCGGGACAGGGTTGGGGACAGCCCCAGCATTTT. The encoded protein is CASRLIAGQGWGQPQHF. Filled out from reference TRBV19 and TRBJ1-5, the complete variable domain reads DGGITQSPKYLFRKEGQNVTLSCEQNLNHDAMYWYRQDPGQGLRLIYYSQIVNDFQKGDIAEGYSVSREKKESFPLTVTSAQKNPTAFYLCASRLIAGQGWGQPQHFGDGTRLSIL.

This clone occurred a few times. The chain couples TRBV9 to TRBJ1-6; 8 bases align to TRBD1. CDR1 and CDR2 (germline): SGDLS, YYNGEE. After removal of 2 bases from V and 6 bases from J, the junction contained 1 base not matched to a gene. This CDR3 has 14 residues. The CDR3 coding sequence is TGTGCCAGCAGCGTTACAGGGGGTAATTCACCCCTCCACTTT. Protein: CASSVTGGNSPLHF.

The chain is built from TRBV27 and TRBJ2-7; D might be TRBD1 (6 bases). The CDR3 contains 14 residues. Germline loops: CDR1 MNHEY, CDR2 SMNVEV (reference sequence). V was clipped by 2 bases and J by 7 bases, with 15 bases between them. The DNA for the CDR3 is TGTGCCAGCAGTTTACTCGGCAGGGGTGGTGAGCAGTACTTC. It codes for CASSLLGRGGEQYF.

The chain is built from TRBV14 and TRBJ1-1; 7 positions match TRBD1. CDR3 length: 14 amino acids. CDR1 and CDR2 from the germline V gene are SGHDN and FVKESK. V was pared by 6 bases and J by 2 bases, with 6 bases of the junction left unmatched. The CDR3 loop is CASRPGTANTEAFF. CDR3 nucleotide sequence: TGTGCCAGCAGGCCCGGGACAGCAAACACTGAAGCTTTCTTT.

J is TRBJ1-1 and V is TRBV4-3, with TRBD1 as a possible D gene (5 bases). V lost 4 bases and J 11 bases, leaving 17 bases between the germline ends. The length of the CDR3 is 13 residues. Germline CDR1 LGHNA, CDR2 YSLEER. CDR3 DNA: TGCGCCAGCAGCCTCAAAGTGGACACTGGCGCTTTCTTT. It is translated as CASSLKVDTGAFF.